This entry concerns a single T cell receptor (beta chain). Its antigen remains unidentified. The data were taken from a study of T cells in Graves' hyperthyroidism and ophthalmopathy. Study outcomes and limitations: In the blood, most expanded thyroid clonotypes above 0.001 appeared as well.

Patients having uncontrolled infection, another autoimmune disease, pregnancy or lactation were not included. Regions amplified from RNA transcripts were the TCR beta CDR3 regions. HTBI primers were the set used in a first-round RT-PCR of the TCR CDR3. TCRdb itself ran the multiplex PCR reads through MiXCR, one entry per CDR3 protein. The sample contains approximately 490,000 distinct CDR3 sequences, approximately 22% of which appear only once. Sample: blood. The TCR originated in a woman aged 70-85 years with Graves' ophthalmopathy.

The CDR3 region has the DNA TGTGCCAGCACCCAGGGCAGCTCCCAGCCCCAGCATTTT. Amino acid sequence: CASTQGSSQPQHF. The chain recombines TRBV2 with TRBJ1-5, with TRBD1 as a possible D gene (5 bases). The V gene lost 7 bases and the J gene lost 7 bases, with 14 bases spanning the gap. CDR1 is SNHLY and CDR2 is FYNNEI in the germline V gene. This CDR3 spans 13 amino acids.